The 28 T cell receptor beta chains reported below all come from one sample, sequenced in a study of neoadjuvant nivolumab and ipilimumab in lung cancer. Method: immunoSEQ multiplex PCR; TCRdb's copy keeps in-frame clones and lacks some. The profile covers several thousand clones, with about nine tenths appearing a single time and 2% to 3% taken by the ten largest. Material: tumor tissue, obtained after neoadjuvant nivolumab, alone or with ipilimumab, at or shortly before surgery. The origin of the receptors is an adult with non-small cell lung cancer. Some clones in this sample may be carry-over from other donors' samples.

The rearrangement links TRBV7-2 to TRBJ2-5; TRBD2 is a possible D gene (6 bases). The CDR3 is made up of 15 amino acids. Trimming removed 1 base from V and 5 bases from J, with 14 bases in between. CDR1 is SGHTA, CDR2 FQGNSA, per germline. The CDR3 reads CASSLESGFRETQYF. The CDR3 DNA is TGTGCCAGCAGCTTAGAGAGCGGGTTTCGGGAGACCCAGTACTTC.

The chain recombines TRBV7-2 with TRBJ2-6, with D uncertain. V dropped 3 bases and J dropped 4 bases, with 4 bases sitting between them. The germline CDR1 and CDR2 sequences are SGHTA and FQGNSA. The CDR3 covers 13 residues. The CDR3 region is CASSLHGANVLTF. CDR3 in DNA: TGTGCCAGCAGCTTGCACGGGGCCAACGTCCTGACTTTC. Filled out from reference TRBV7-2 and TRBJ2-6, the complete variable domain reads GAGVSQSPSNKVTEKGKDVELRCDPISGHTALYWYRQSLGQGLEFLIYFQGNSAPDKSGLPSDRFSAERTGGSVSTLTIQRTQQEDSAVYLCASSLHGANVLTFGAGSRLTVL.

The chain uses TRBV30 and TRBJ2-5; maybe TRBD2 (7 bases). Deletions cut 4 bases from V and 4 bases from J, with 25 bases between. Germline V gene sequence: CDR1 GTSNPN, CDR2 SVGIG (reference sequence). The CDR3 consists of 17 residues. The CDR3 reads CAWNRTGGGRALETQYF. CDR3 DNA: TGTGCCTGGAATAGAACCGGAGGGGGGAGGGCCTTAGAGACCCAGTACTTC.

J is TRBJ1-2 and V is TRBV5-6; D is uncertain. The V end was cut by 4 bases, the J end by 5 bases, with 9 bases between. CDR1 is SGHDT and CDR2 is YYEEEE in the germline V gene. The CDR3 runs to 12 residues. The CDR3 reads CASSQSRYGYTF. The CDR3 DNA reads TGTGCCAGCAGCCAGTCCAGGTATGGCTACACCTTC.

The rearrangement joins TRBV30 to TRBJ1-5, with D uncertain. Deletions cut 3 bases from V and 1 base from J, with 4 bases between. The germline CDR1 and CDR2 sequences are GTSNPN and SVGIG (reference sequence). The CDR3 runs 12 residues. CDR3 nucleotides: TGTGCCTGGAGACGGAGCAATCAGCCCCAGCATTTT. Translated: CAWRRSNQPQHF.

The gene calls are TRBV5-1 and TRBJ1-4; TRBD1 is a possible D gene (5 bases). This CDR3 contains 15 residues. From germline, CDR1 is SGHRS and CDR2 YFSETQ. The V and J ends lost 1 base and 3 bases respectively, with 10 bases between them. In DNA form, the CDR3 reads TGCGCCAGCAGCTTGTTGAGGGGACCTAATGAAAAACTGTTTTTT. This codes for CASSLLRGPNEKLFF.

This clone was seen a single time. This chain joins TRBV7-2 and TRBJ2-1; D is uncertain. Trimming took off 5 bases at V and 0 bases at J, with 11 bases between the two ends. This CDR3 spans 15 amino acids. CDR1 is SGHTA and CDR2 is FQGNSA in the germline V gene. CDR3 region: CASSLRWVSYNEQFF. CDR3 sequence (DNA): TGTGCCAGCAGCCTTCGTTGGGTCTCCTACAATGAGCAGTTCTTC.

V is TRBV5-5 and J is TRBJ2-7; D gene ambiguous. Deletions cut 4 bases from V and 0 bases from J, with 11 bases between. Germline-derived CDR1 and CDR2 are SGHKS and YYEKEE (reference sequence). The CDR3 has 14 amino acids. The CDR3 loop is CASSLHWSSYEQYF. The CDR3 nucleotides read TGTGCCAGCAGCCTCCACTGGAGCTCCTACGAGCAGTACTTC.

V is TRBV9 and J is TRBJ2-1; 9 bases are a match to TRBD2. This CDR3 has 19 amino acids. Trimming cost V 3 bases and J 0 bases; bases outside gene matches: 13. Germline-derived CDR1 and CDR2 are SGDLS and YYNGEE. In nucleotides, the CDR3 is TGTGCCAGCAGCGCTCTCCCTTTCGTTAGCGGGGGCTCCTACAATGAGCAGTTCTTC. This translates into CASSALPFVSGGSYNEQFF.

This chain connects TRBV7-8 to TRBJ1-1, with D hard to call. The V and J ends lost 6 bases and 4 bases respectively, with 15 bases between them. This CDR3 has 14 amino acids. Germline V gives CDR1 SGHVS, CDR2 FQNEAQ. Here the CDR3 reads CASREKTKSTEAFF. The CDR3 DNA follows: TGTGCCAGCAGGGAGAAAACGAAGAGCACTGAAGCTTTCTTT. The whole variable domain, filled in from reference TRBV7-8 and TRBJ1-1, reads GAGVSQSPRYKVAKRGQDVALRCDPISGHVSLFWYQQALGQGPEFLTYFQNEAQLDKSGLPSDRFFAERPEGSVSTLKIQRTQQEDSAVYLCASREKTKSTEAFFGQGTRLTVV.

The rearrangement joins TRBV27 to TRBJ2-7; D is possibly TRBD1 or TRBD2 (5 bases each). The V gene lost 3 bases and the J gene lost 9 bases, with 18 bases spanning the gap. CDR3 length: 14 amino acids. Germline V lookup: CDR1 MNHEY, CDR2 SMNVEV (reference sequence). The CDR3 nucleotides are TGTGCCAGCAGTTTTTCGGGGACCGGCGCTCTGCAGTACTTC. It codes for CASSFSGTGALQYF.

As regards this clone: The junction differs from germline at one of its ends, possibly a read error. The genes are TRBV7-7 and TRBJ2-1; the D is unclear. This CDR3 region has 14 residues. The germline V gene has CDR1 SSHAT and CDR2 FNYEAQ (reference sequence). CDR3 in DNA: TGTGCTAGCAGCGTCGAACTACAGAGCGATGAGCAGTTCTTC. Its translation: CASSVELQSDEQFF.

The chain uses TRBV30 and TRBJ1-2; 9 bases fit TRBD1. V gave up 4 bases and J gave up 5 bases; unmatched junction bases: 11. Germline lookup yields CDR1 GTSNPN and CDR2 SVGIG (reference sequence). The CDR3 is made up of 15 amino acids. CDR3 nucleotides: TGTGCCTGGACGGAATACAGGACAGGGGAATATGGCTACACCTTC. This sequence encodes CAWTEYRTGEYGYTF. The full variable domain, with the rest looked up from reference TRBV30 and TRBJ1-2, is SQTIHQWPATLVQPVGSPLSLECTVEGTSNPNLYWYRQAAGRGLQLLFYSVGIGQISSEVPQNLSASRPQDRQFILSSKKLLLSDSGFYLCAWTEYRTGEYGYTFGSGTRLTVV.

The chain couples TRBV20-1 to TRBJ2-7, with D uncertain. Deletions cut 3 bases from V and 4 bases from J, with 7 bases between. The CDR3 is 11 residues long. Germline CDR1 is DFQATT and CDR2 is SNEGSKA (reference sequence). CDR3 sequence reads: CSARAEYEQYF. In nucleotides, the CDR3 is TGCAGTGCTAGGGCAGAATACGAGCAGTACTTC.

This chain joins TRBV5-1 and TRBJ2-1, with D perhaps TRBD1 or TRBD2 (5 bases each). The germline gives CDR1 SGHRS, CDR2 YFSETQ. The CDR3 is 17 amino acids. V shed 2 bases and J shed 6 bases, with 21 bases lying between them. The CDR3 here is CASSFSGATRSSNEQFF. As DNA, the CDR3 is TGCGCCAGCAGCTTTTCCGGGGCAACTAGGAGTTCCAATGAGCAGTTCTTC.

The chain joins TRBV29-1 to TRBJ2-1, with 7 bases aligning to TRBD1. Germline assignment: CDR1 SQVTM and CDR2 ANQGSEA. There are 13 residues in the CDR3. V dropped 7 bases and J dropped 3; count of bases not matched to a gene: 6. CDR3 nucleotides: TGCAGCGGAAGGGACAGCTTCTACAATGAGCAGTTCTTC. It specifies CSGRDSFYNEQFF.

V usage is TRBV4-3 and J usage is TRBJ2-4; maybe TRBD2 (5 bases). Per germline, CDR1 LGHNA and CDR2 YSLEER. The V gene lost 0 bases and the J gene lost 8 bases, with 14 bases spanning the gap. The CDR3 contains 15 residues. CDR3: CASSQDRVGRDIQYF. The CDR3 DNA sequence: TGCGCCAGCAGCCAAGATCGGGTGGGGAGAGACATTCAGTACTTC.

The CDR3 protein is CASSLGVRGRNEQFF. The DNA for the CDR3 is TGTGCCAGCAGCTTAGGTGTTCGGGGGCGAAATGAGCAGTTCTTC. This chain uses TRBV7-9 with TRBJ2-1, with D tentatively TRBD1 or TRBD2 (6 bases each). CDR3 length: 15 residues. Germline CDR1 and CDR2: SEHNR and FQNEAQ (reference sequence). With 1 base removed from V and 7 bases from J, the gap between germline ends came to 14 bases.

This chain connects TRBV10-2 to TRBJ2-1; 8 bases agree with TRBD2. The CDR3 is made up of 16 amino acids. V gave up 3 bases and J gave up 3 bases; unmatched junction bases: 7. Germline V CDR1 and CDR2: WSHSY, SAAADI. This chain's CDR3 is CASSEPGLGSYNEQFF. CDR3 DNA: TGCGCCAGCAGTGAACCGGGACTAGGAAGCTACAATGAGCAGTTCTTC.

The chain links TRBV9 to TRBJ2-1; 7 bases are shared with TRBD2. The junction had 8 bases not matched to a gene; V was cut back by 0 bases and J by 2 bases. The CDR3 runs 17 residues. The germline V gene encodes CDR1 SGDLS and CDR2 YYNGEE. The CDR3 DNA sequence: TGTGCCAGCAGCGTAGTCGGGCGCGGGAGTCCCTACAATGAGCAGTTCTTC. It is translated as CASSVVGRGSPYNEQFF.

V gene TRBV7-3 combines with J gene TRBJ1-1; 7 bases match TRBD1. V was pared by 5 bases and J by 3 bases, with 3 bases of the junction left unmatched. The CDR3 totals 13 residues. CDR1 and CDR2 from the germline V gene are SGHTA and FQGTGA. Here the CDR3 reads CASSPDRDTEAFF. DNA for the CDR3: TGTGCCAGCAGCCCTGACAGGGACACTGAAGCTTTCTTT.

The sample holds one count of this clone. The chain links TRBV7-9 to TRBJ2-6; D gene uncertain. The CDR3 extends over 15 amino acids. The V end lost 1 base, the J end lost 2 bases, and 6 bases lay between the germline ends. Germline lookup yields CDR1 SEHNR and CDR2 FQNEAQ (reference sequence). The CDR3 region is CASSLVRTGANVLTF. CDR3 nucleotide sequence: TGTGCCAGCAGCTTAGTAAGAACTGGGGCCAACGTCCTGACTTTC.

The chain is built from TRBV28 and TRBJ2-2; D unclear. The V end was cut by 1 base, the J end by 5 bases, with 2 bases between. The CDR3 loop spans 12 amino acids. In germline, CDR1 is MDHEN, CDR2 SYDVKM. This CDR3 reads CASSLYTGELFF. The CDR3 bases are TGTGCCAGCAGTTTATATACCGGGGAGCTGTTTTTT.

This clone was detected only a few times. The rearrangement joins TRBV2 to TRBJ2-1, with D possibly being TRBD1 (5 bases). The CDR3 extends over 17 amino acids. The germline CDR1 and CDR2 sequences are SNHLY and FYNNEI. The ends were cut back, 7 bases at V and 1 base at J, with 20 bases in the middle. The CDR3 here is CASNRGQISRSYNEQFF. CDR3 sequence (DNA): TGTGCCAGCAATAGGGGCCAAATTTCAAGGTCCTACAATGAGCAGTTCTTC.

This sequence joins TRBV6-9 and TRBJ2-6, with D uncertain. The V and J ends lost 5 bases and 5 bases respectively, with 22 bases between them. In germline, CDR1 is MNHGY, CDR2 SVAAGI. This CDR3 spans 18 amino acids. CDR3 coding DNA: TGTGCCAGCAGTGTCGACCACTTACGACAAAGTCGGGCCAACGTCCTGACTTTC. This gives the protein CASSVDHLRQSRANVLTF.

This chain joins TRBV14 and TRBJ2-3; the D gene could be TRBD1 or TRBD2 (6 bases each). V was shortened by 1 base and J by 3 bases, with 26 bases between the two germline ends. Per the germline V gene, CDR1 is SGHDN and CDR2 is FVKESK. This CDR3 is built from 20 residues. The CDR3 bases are TGTGCCAGCAGCCAAGGGTATCGGTCCGGGGGCAAATTCTTAACAGATACGCAGTATTTT. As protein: CASSQGYRSGGKFLTDTQYF.

The CDR3 DNA sequence: TGTGCCTCGCGAAAAGGAGTGACAGGGGGAACCGGGGAGCTGTTTTTT. It specifies CASRKGVTGGTGELFF. The V and J genes are TRBV19 and TRBJ2-2, with 9 bases identical to TRBD1. The germline CDR1 and CDR2 sequences are LNHDA and SQIVND (reference sequence). The J segment lost 5 bases and the V segment lost 11 bases, leaving 15 bases of the junction unmatched. The CDR3 covers 16 residues.

The CDR3 loop is CASSFLAYEQYF. The CDR3 DNA follows: TGTGCCAGCAGCTTTTTAGCCTACGAGCAGTACTTC. The chain employs TRBV7-9 and TRBJ2-7; D is unclear. The CDR3 loop spans 12 amino acids. Germline values: CDR1 SEHNR, CDR2 FQNEAQ (reference sequence). The V end lost 3 bases, the J end lost 2 bases, and 5 bases lay between the germline ends.